These 17 T cell receptor beta chains were all obtained from the same sample, sequenced in a study of blood T cell repertoires in COVID-19. Generated by immunoSEQ multiplex PCR, the TCRdb table keeps only in-frame clones and is missing some. The repertoire consists of around 100,000 clones, with roughly 85% occurring once and the leading ten covering around 29%. The sequenced sample consisted of peripheral blood. The source is a man between 65 and 85 years old with active or convalescent COVID-19.

The rearrangement links TRBV7-9 to TRBJ1-2, with 7 bases lining up with TRBD1. There are 17 residues in the CDR3. V lost 4 bases and J lost 8; bases outside the gene matches: 19. Germline V gene data show CDR1 as SEHNR and CDR2 as FQNEAQ (reference sequence). CDR3 residues: CASSSLDRTGLGIGYTF. In DNA form, the CDR3 reads TGTGCCAGCAGCTCCCTGGACCGGACAGGCCTTGGGATAGGCTACACCTTC.

The V call is TRBV4-3, the J call TRBJ1-2, with D unresolved. The CDR3 loop spans 12 amino acids. Trimming removed 3 bases from V and 3 bases from J, with 5 bases in between. CDR1 and CDR2 from the germline V gene are LGHNA and YSLEER. DNA of the CDR3: TGCGCCAGCAGCCACTCTTACTATGGCTACACCTTC. It encodes CASSHSYYGYTF.

This clone has a single count. The chain employs TRBV6-5 and TRBJ2-7, with TRBD1 matching over 9 bases. J was trimmed by 11 bases and V by 5 bases; bases with no gene match: 16. Germline V lookup: CDR1 MNHEY, CDR2 SVGAGI. The CDR3 spans 15 residues. This chain's CDR3 is CASSTWTGASVKKYF. The CDR3 region has the DNA TGTGCCAGCAGTACCTGGACAGGGGCGAGCGTTAAGAAGTACTTC.

V is TRBV5-1 and J is TRBJ2-6, with 7 positions matching TRBD1. The germline V gene encodes CDR1 SGHRS and CDR2 YFSETQ. The CDR3 runs to 17 residues. With V trimmed by 0 bases and J by 2 bases, 5 bases remained unmatched. Here the CDR3 DNA reads TGCGCCAGCAGCTTGGCCCAAACAGGGGCTGGGGCCAACGTCCTGACTTTC. This sequence encodes CASSLAQTGAGANVLTF. The full variable domain, in which reference TRBV5-1 and TRBJ2-6 provide the parts outside the CDR3, is KAGVTQTPRYLIKTRGQQVTLSCSPISGHRSVSWYQQTPGQGLQFLFEYFSETQRNKGNFPGRFSGRQFSNSRSEMNVSTLELGDSALYLCASSLAQTGAGANVLTFGAGSRLTVL.

This rearrangement joins TRBV10-2 to TRBJ1-2, with 9 bases matching TRBD1. Germline-derived CDR1 and CDR2 are WSHSY and SAAADI. The CDR3 is 15 amino acids. V gave up 4 bases and J gave up 2 bases; unmatched junction bases: 5. The CDR3 DNA is TGCGCCAGCAGTGCAACAGGGGGCATGAACTATGGCTACACCTTC. Translating it yields CASSATGGMNYGYTF.

The chain joins TRBV28 to TRBJ1-6; no clear D gene. Trimming cost V 3 bases and J 2 bases, with 14 bases left between them. This CDR3 has 17 residues. Germline values: CDR1 MDHEN, CDR2 SYDVKM. The CDR3 loop reads CASSFRADGAYNSPLHF. The CDR3 region has the DNA TGTGCCAGCAGTTTTCGTGCCGACGGAGCCTATAATTCACCCCTCCACTTT.

The V call is TRBV28, the J call TRBJ1-1; no clear D. Per the germline V gene, CDR1 is MDHEN and CDR2 is SYDVKM. V lost 6 bases, J lost 4 bases, and 12 bases lay in between. The CDR3 runs 13 residues. The CDR3 protein is CASRNPYGTEAFF. Here the CDR3 DNA reads TGTGCCAGCAGGAACCCTTACGGCACTGAAGCTTTCTTT.

The V and J genes are TRBV9 and TRBJ2-3; D unclear. With 2 bases removed from V and 6 bases from J, the gap between germline ends came to 10 bases. From germline, CDR1 is SGDLS and CDR2 YYNGEE. The length of the CDR3 is 13 residues. The CDR3 coding sequence is TGTGCCAGCAGCGTTGCCCCGAGCGATACGCAGTATTTT. This sequence encodes CASSVAPSDTQYF.

This chain links TRBV11-1 with TRBJ1-1, with TRBD1 identical over 10 bases. The CDR3 covers 15 residues. The V and J ends lost 4 bases and 5 bases, in that order; junction bases with no gene match: 7. Germline values: CDR1 SGHAT, CDR2 FQDESV (reference sequence). The CDR3 region is CASSSGQGMGTEAFF. CDR3 nucleotide sequence: TGTGCCAGCAGCTCGGGACAGGGGATGGGGACTGAAGCTTTCTTT.

The CDR3 loop is CASSSGGFYEQYF. DNA of the CDR3: TGTGCCAGCAGCTCGGGGGGGTTCTACGAGCAGTACTTC. The chain is built from TRBV5-5 and TRBJ2-7; 8 positions agree with TRBD2. J lost 3 bases, V lost 3 bases, and 2 bases had no gene match. The V gene's germline CDR1 is SGHKS and CDR2 YYEKEE (reference sequence). This CDR3 region has 13 residues.

V is TRBV15 and J is TRBJ2-7, with D maybe TRBD1 (7 bases). Germline CDR1 LNHNV, CDR2 YYDKDF (reference sequence). Deletions cut 5 bases from V and 4 bases from J, with 12 bases between. The CDR3 loop spans 13 amino acids. The CDR3 is CATSGRGAYEQYF. The CDR3 DNA reads TGTGCCACCAGCGGCAGGGGGGCGTACGAGCAGTACTTC.

The chain joins TRBV19 to TRBJ2-3; D possibly corresponds to TRBD1 (6 bases). With 5 bases removed from V and 4 bases from J, the gap between germline ends came to 13 bases. The V gene's germline CDR1 is LNHDA and CDR2 SQIVND (reference sequence). The CDR3 runs to 14 residues. CDR3 nucleotide sequence: TGTGCCAGTAGTTTACAGGGTAGGTCAGATACGCAGTATTTT. It yields the protein CASSLQGRSDTQYF.

The rearrangement uses TRBV9 and TRBJ2-1; 7 nucleotides match TRBD2. The CDR3 contains 15 residues. The V and J ends lost 4 bases and 0 bases, in that order; junction bases with no gene match: 4. Germline V gene data show CDR1 as SGDLS and CDR2 as YYNGEE. CDR3 DNA sequence: TGTGCCAGCAGCCAGACTAGCACCTCCTACAATGAGCAGTTCTTC. It translates to CASSQTSTSYNEQFF.

The V gene is TRBV19, the J gene TRBJ1-5; weak D call: TRBD1 (5 bases). V gave up 2 bases and J gave up 2 bases, with 13 bases separating them. The CDR3 has 16 amino acids. Germline V gene sequence: CDR1 LNHDA, CDR2 SQIVND (reference sequence). This CDR3 reads CASSIPLGAGNQPQHF. In DNA, the CDR3 is TGTGCCAGTAGTATACCCCTAGGGGCTGGCAATCAGCCCCAGCATTTT.

The chain links TRBV24-1 to TRBJ2-1; 9 nucleotides align to TRBD2. With V trimmed by 7 bases and J by 0 bases, 9 bases remained unmatched. This CDR3 comprises 17 residues. CDR1 is KGHDR and CDR2 is SFDVKD in the germline V gene. This CDR3 reads CATSGAIAGVSYNEQFF. Here the CDR3 DNA reads TGTGCCACCAGCGGGGCCATAGCGGGAGTCTCCTACAATGAGCAGTTCTTC.

This clone was observed a few times. DNA for the CDR3: TGTGCCAGCAGCGCCACAGGCTTTCCTCAGTTCTTC. This encodes CASSATGFPQFF. V and J are TRBV6-5 and TRBJ2-1; TRBD1 might be the D (5 bases). Germline V gene data show CDR1 as MNHEY and CDR2 as SVGAGI. V was trimmed by 6 bases and J by 13 bases, leaving 16 bases between them. The CDR3 runs to 12 residues.

The V gene is TRBV4-3, the J gene TRBJ2-7; 7 bases are a match to TRBD2. CDR3 length equals 14 residues. V was clipped by 1 base and J by 2 bases; unmatched bases: 2. Germline CDR1 and CDR2: LGHNA and YSLEER. The CDR3 sequence: CASSQAGGAYEQYF. DNA for the CDR3: TGCGCCAGCAGCCAAGCGGGAGGTGCCTACGAGCAGTACTTC.